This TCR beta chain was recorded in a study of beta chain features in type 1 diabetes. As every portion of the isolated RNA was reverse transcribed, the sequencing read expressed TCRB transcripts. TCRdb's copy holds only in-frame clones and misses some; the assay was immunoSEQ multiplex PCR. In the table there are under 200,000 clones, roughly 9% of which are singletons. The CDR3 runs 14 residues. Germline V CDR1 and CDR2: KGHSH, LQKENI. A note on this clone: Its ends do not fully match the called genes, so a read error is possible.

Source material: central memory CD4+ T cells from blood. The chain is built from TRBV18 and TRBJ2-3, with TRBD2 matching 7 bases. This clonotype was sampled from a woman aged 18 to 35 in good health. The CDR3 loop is CASSPPQGLSNWHF. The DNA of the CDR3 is TGTGCCAGCTCACCACCTCAGGGACTATCTAATTGGCATTTT.